This T cell receptor (beta chain) was identified during a study of T cells expressing NK-cell markers. Across the study: The authors derived TCR beta repertoires from sorted CD3+CD56+NKG2C+, CD3+CD56+NKG2C- and CD3+CD56-NKG2C+ T cells.

TCRdb re-called the 5' RACE reads and gives one entry per CDR3 protein, without DNA. The table lists a few thousand distinct CDR3 sequences. Regarding this clonotype: Its antigen is as yet unknown.

CDR1 SNHLY and CDR2 FYNNEI come from the germline V gene. The CDR3 is made up of 15 amino acids. Broader study findings: Uncertainty persisted over the HCMV specificity of expanded NKG2C+ T cell clones.

Sequencing used blood T cells: a sorted CD56 or NKG2C T cell subset, CD4+ or CD8+ T cells, or bulk PBMC T cells (not recorded which). This receptor was identified in a man between 18 and 35 years old in good health. This sequence joins TRBV2 and TRBJ2-3; TCRdb selects TRBD2, and the lack of DNA leaves this call unchecked. The CDR3 loop is CASRTRLAIADTQYF.